Shown below are 28 T cell receptor beta chains from a single sample sequenced in a study of T cells in Graves' hyperthyroidism and ophthalmopathy. Authors of the study amplified TCR beta CDR3 regions from RNA transcripts. First-round RT-PCR of the TCR CDR3 relied on the HTBI primer set. TCRdb re-called the multiplex PCR reads through MiXCR, storing one row per CDR3 protein. The repertoire includes hundreds of thousands of distinct CDR3 sequences, under 20% of them detected once, and over 15% sits in the top ten. Sequencing was performed on blood. The receptors derive from a woman in her forties or fifties with Graves' hyperthyroidism that later progressed to Graves' ophthalmopathy.

This rearrangement joins TRBV20-1 to TRBJ2-3, with TRBD2 matching over 11 bases. Germline CDR1 reads DFQATT; CDR2 reads SNEGSKA (reference sequence). With 7 bases clipped from V and 2 bases from J, the junction kept 2 bases outside the gene matches. CDR3 length: 13 residues. CDR3 residues: CSVLAGVTDTQYF. The CDR3 nucleotides read TGCAGTGTACTAGCGGGGGTCACAGATACGCAGTATTTT.

This clonotype was seen repeatedly, ten times or more. V usage is TRBV11-1 and J usage is TRBJ2-5, with D unresolved. Trimming shortened V by 2 bases and J by 5 bases, and 6 bases separated the two germline ends. Germline CDR1 reads SGHAT; CDR2 reads FQDESV (reference sequence). The CDR3 runs to 12 residues. Here the CDR3 DNA reads TGTGCCAGCAGCTTATTGTTCGAGACCCAGTACTTC. Translating gives CASSLLFETQYF.

The V gene is TRBV7-2, the J gene TRBJ1-2; TRBD1 matches 8 bases. The germline CDR1 and CDR2 sequences are SGHTA and FQGNSA. The CDR3 length is 16 residues. The V and J ends lost 6 bases and 4 bases, in that order; junction bases with no gene match: 13. The CDR3 nucleotides are TGTGCCAGCAGTCCCCGCGGGCAGGGGGCTGGCTATGGCTACACCTTC. Translation: CASSPRGQGAGYGYTF.

This clonotype was counted ten times or more. The chain recombines TRBV11-1 with TRBJ2-7; D is uncertain. V was shortened by 0 bases and J by 6 bases, with 3 bases between the two germline ends. Germline lookup yields CDR1 SGHAT and CDR2 FQDESV (reference sequence). The CDR3 loop spans 11 amino acids. The CDR3 DNA is TGTGCCAGCAGCTTAGCAGGCGAGCAGTACTTC. It translates to CASSLAGEQYF.

This clonotype has more than one count but fewer than ten. The chain is built from TRBV7-9 and TRBJ1-1; 8 bases are shared with TRBD1. The germline CDR1 and CDR2 sequences are SEHNR and FQNEAQ (reference sequence). V gave up 6 bases and J gave up 0 bases; unmatched junction bases: 9. The CDR3 runs 16 residues. CDR3 DNA sequence: TGTGCCAGCAGGACCGGACAGGGTCACATGAACACTGAAGCTTTCTTT. Translation gives CASRTGQGHMNTEAFF.

The genes are TRBV7-9 and TRBJ1-1; D gene uncertain. Germline CDR1 and CDR2: SEHNR and FQNEAQ (reference sequence). The CDR3 is 13 amino acids. V dropped 5 bases and J dropped 5 bases, with 12 bases sitting between them. In nucleotides, the CDR3 is TGTGCCAGCAGCCACGACGAGACTACTGAAGCTTTCTTT. Amino acids: CASSHDETTEAFF.

A word on this clonotype: One base away lies a much larger clone, so this may be a sequencing read error. CDR3 in amino acids: CVSSMTQGEFSEAFF. In DNA, the CDR3 is TGTGTCAGCAGTATGACTCAGGGGGAGTTTTCGGAAGCTTTCTTT. The chain carries TRBV27 and TRBJ1-1; 7 bases match TRBD1. The CDR3 spans 15 residues. CDR1 is MNHEY, CDR2 SMNVEV, per germline (reference sequence).

This clonotype was detected only a few times. The chain uses TRBV20-1 and TRBJ1-2; TRBD1 agrees at 10 bases. This CDR3 region has 12 residues. V lost 5 bases, J lost 10 bases, and 7 bases stayed unmatched. Germline values: CDR1 DFQATT, CDR2 SNEGSKA (reference sequence). CDR3 sequence reads: CSASGTGVYYTF. CDR3 in DNA: TGCAGTGCTTCAGGGACAGGGGTCTACTACACCTTC.

This clonotype has at least ten counts. This sequence joins TRBV5-6 and TRBJ2-5; D call uncertain. V lost 1 base and J lost 2, with 15 bases in between. This CDR3 comprises 16 residues. Germline lookup yields CDR1 SGHDT and CDR2 YYEEEE. The CDR3 nucleotides read TGTGCCAGCAGCTTGTATTTAGTCGCAGTTCAAGAGACCCAGTACTTC. It is translated as CASSLYLVAVQETQYF.

This clonotype has more than one count but fewer than ten. The chain recombines TRBV7-2 with TRBJ2-7, with D perhaps being TRBD1 or TRBD2 (5 bases each). V lost 5 bases and J lost 5, with 16 bases in between. Germline lookup yields CDR1 SGHTA and CDR2 FQGNSA. CDR3 length: 14 amino acids. Here the CDR3 reads CASSTTGTSNEQYF. As DNA, the CDR3 is TGTGCCAGCAGCACCACCGGGACCTCAAACGAGCAGTACTTC.

The chain employs TRBV2 and TRBJ2-7, with 10 bases fitting TRBD1. Trimming took 9 bases from V and 0 from J; bases not matched to a gene: 11. CDR3 length equals 16 residues. Germline values: CDR1 SNHLY, CDR2 FYNNEI. The DNA for the CDR3 is TGTGCCAGTACCCCCCAGACAGGGGGCCCCTCCTACGAGCAGTACTTC. This gives the protein CASTPQTGGPSYEQYF.

V usage is TRBV20-1 and J usage is TRBJ2-2; 10 bases match TRBD2. There are 18 residues in the CDR3. V lost 5 bases, J lost 0 bases, and 12 bases stayed unmatched. Germline-derived CDR1 and CDR2 are DFQATT and SNEGSKA (reference sequence). The CDR3 region is CSAQILAGAPPNTGELFF. CDR3 DNA sequence: TGCAGTGCTCAAATCCTAGCGGGGGCCCCCCCGAACACCGGGGAGCTGTTTTTT.

In its sample, this clonotype was seen many times. The chain couples TRBV20-1 to TRBJ2-7; D uncertain. The germline V and J ends were trimmed by 0 bases and 3 bases, with 18 bases remaining between them. From germline, CDR1 is DFQATT and CDR2 SNEGSKA (reference sequence). The CDR3 covers 16 residues. The CDR3 region has the DNA TGCAGTGCTAGAGACCAAAAGACGGCAGGCCGCTACGAGCAGTACTTC. This codes for CSARDQKTAGRYEQYF.

This clonotype was detected a few times. The rearrangement joins TRBV5-6 to TRBJ2-5, with TRBD2 identical over 14 bases. CDR1 and CDR2 from the germline V gene are SGHDT and YYEEEE. Losses at the gene ends were 2 bases for V and 2 bases for J; bases not matched to a gene: 11. The length of the CDR3 is 19 residues. CDR3 residues: CASSFPGLAGGDYQETQYF. For the CDR3, the DNA is TGTGCCAGCAGCTTTCCCGGACTAGCGGGGGGTGACTATCAAGAGACCCAGTACTTC. Full variable domain (rest looked up from reference TRBV5-6 and TRBJ2-5): DAGVTQSPTHLIKTRGQQVTLRCSPKSGHDTVSWYQQALGQGPQFIFQYYEEEERQRGNFPDRFSGHQFPNYSSELNVNALLLGDSALYLCASSFPGLAGGDYQETQYFGPGTRLLVL.

Turning to this clonotype: One junction end does not reproduce the germline sequence, and a read error may be involved. The V call is TRBV3-1, the J call TRBJ1-3, with D perhaps matching TRBD1 (5 bases). CDR3 length equals 16 residues. Germline loops: CDR1 LGHDT, CDR2 YNNKEL (reference sequence). The CDR3 DNA follows: TGTGCCAGCAGCCAAGAAGAGGGGCTGGCTGGAAACGCCATATATTTT. This translates into CASSQEEGLAGNAIYF.

This sequence joins TRBV18 and TRBJ2-7; D is possibly TRBD2 (5 bases). V lost 1 base, J lost 7 bases, and 14 bases lay in between. Germline V gene sequence: CDR1 KGHSH, CDR2 LQKENI. CDR3 size: 14 residues. The CDR3 DNA sequence: TGTGCCAGCTCACCACGCGACCTCTCGGGAGAGCAGTACTTC. It translates to CASSPRDLSGEQYF.

This clonotype was picked up many times. The gene calls are TRBV3-1 and TRBJ1-4; D is possibly TRBD1 (5 bases). The V and J ends lost 0 bases and 4 bases respectively, with 12 bases between them. The CDR3 totals 16 residues. Germline CDR1 is LGHDT and CDR2 is YNNKEL (reference sequence). The CDR3 bases are TGTGCCAGCAGCCAAGAGGGAGGGGCCAATAATGAAAAACTGTTTTTT. It encodes CASSQEGGANNEKLFF.

This clonotype appeared a single time. The genes are TRBV20-1 and TRBJ1-1; TRBD1 aligns across 7 bases. V shed 6 bases and J 2 bases; nucleotides not matched to a gene: 12. CDR1 and CDR2 (germline): DFQATT, SNEGSKA (reference sequence). This CDR3 spans 15 amino acids. The CDR3 here is CSAPATGWRNTEAFF. Written as DNA, the CDR3 is TGCAGTGCGCCTGCGACAGGGTGGAGAAACACTGAAGCTTTCTTT.

The genes are TRBV20-1 and TRBJ1-2; 7 bases match TRBD1. Trimming cost V 5 bases and J 8 bases; bases outside gene matches: 23. This CDR3 region has 17 residues. The germline V gene encodes CDR1 DFQATT and CDR2 SNEGSKA (reference sequence). The CDR3 loop reads CSASLPGGDSPQLGYTF. CDR3 DNA sequence: TGCAGTGCTTCTCTCCCCGGGGGGGACAGTCCCCAACTGGGCTACACCTTC.

This clonotype was recorded many times. This rearrangement joins TRBV2 to TRBJ2-3; no reliable D call. Trimming shortened V by 6 bases and J by 0 bases, and 7 bases separated the two germline ends. Germline V gene data show CDR1 as SNHLY and CDR2 as FYNNEI. This CDR3 has 13 residues. The CDR3 is CASRSVSTDTQYF. As DNA, the CDR3 is TGTGCCAGCAGGAGTGTCAGCACAGATACGCAGTATTTT.

The rearrangement joins TRBV10-1 to TRBJ1-4, with 7 bases matching TRBD1. The junction had 7 bases not matched to a gene; V was cut back by 3 bases and J by 6 bases. The germline gives CDR1 WNHNN, CDR2 SYGVQD (reference sequence). CDR3 length: 15 residues. CDR3 protein: CASSDSGGIDEKLFF. In DNA form, the CDR3 reads TGCGCCAGCAGTGATTCAGGGGGAATTGATGAAAAACTGTTTTTT.

The table lists this clonotype with many counts. V is TRBV12-3 or TRBV12-4 and J is TRBJ2-1, with TRBD1 as a possible D gene (6 bases). The CDR3 spans 15 residues. Trimming pared 7 bases from V and 1 base from J, leaving 14 bases between. Here the CDR3 DNA reads TGTGCCAGCAACCCAGGGGAGAGTTCCTACAATGAGCAGTTCTTC. Its translation: CASNPGESSYNEQFF.

The rearrangement uses TRBV20-1 and TRBJ1-2; 9 positions agree with TRBD1. Germline assignment: CDR1 DFQATT and CDR2 SNEGSKA (reference sequence). This CDR3 spans 12 amino acids. The V gene end was trimmed by 6 bases and the J gene end by 7 bases; junction bases not matched to a gene: 6. CDR3 bases: TGCAGTGCATGGACAGGGGAATCTGGCTACACCTTC. It specifies CSAWTGESGYTF.

This clonotype turned up a few times. The chain joins TRBV9 to TRBJ1-6, with D possibly TRBD1 on 6 matching bases. The CDR3 loop spans 15 amino acids. Between the trimmed V and J ends, which lost 1 base and 8 bases, there was a span of 13 bases. Germline CDR1 is SGDLS and CDR2 is YYNGEE. The CDR3 sequence: CASSVSRGAYSPLHF. CDR3 in DNA: TGTGCCAGCAGCGTATCTAGGGGGGCTTATTCACCCCTCCACTTT.

In its sample, this clonotype was seen many times. The chain carries TRBV3-1 and TRBJ1-5; possible D gene TRBD1, 5 bases. Trimming took 0 bases from V and 6 from J, leaving 9 bases between them. CDR1 and CDR2 (germline): LGHDT, YNNKEL (reference sequence). The CDR3 spans 14 residues. The CDR3 region is CASSQDRVLQPQHF. CDR3 DNA sequence: TGTGCCAGCAGCCAAGACAGGGTACTTCAGCCCCAGCATTTT.

This clonotype was counted at least ten times. The chain links TRBV5-1 to TRBJ2-5; 9 bases map to TRBD2. The CDR3 length is 16 residues. V dropped 0 bases and J dropped 1; count of bases not matched to a gene: 4. Per the germline V gene, CDR1 is SGHRS and CDR2 is YFSETQ. The CDR3 DNA is TGCGCCAGCAGCTTGGCGCTAGCGGGGCCCCAAGAGACCCAGTACTTC. Its protein is CASSLALAGPQETQYF.

J is TRBJ2-7 and V is TRBV9; the D is unclear. Trimming took off 0 bases at V and 3 bases at J, with 10 bases between the two ends. The CDR3 consists of 14 residues. Germline V gives CDR1 SGDLS, CDR2 YYNGEE. The CDR3 DNA is TGTGCCAGCAGCGTAGTCCCAGGCAACTACGAGCAGTACTTC. As protein: CASSVVPGNYEQYF.

This clonotype was found a few times. The chain is built from TRBV6-5 and TRBJ1-6; D is ambiguous. The V gene's germline CDR1 is MNHEY and CDR2 SVGAGI. The CDR3 spans 17 residues. The ends were cut back, 2 bases at V and 0 bases at J, with 11 bases in the middle. The CDR3 sequence is CASSYTPASSYNSPLHF. For the CDR3, the DNA is TGTGCCAGCAGTTACACTCCAGCCAGCTCCTATAATTCACCCCTCCACTTT.